Shown below are 13 T cell receptor beta chains from a single sample sequenced in a study of T-cell reconstitution after alpha-beta-depleted transplantation in children. Preparation of the TCRbeta library was carried out with unique molecular identifiers. TCRdb independently ran MiXCR on the PCR reads; one entry per CDR3 protein. The repertoire holds over 150,000 distinct CDR3 sequences, about 7% seen once, with about 5.9% in the top ten. The sequenced sample was PBMCs, obtained before TCRalphabeta/CD19-depleted stem cell transplant. These receptors were obtained from a boy aged 2 to 9 with acute lymphoblastic leukemia, due to receive a stem cell transplant.

The table lists this clonotype with a few counts. The chain joins TRBV3-1 to TRBJ1-5, with D possibly TRBD1 on 5 matching bases. V lost 2 bases and J 6 bases, leaving 5 bases between the germline ends. Germline assignment: CDR1 LGHDT and CDR2 YNNKEL (reference sequence). CDR3 length: 12 amino acids. CDR3 loop: CASSQQGQPQHF. The CDR3 nucleotides read TGTGCCAGCAGCCAACAGGGTCAGCCCCAGCATTTT. Complete variable domain (other parts from reference TRBV3-1 and TRBJ1-5): DTAVSQTPKYLVTQMGNDKSIKCEQNLGHDTMYWYKQDSKKFLKIMFSYNNKELIINETVPNRFSPKSPDKAHLNLHINSLELGDSAVYFCASSQQGQPQHFGDGTRLSIL.

This clonotype turned up a few times. The chain recombines TRBV29-1 with TRBJ2-1; the D is unclear. CDR1 is SQVTM, CDR2 ANQGSEA, per germline. The CDR3 runs to 11 residues. The CDR3 DNA sequence: TGCGTCGGCATGGGATACAATGAGCAGTTCTTC. This gives the protein CVGMGYNEQFF.

Here the CDR3 reads CASSLPLPTGQMNTEAFF. The CDR3 region has the DNA TGCGCCAGCAGCTTACCCCTTCCGACCGGACAGATGAACACTGAAGCTTTCTTT. This chain connects TRBV5-1 to TRBJ1-1; weak D call: TRBD1 (6 bases). The CDR3 is 18 residues long. V was cut by 2 bases and J by 0 bases, with 20 bases left in between. Per the germline V gene, CDR1 is SGHRS and CDR2 is YFSETQ.

This clonotype has at least ten counts. The chain combines TRBV28 with TRBJ2-3, with unresolved D. This CDR3 is built from 13 residues. The ends were cut back, 3 bases at V and 2 bases at J, with 6 bases in the middle. The germline V gene encodes CDR1 MDHEN and CDR2 SYDVKM. The CDR3 DNA sequence: TGTGCCAGCAGTTTGCCGAACACAGATACGCAGTATTTT. Protein product: CASSLPNTDTQYF.

There are many counts of this clonotype. This chain connects TRBV20-1 to TRBJ1-1; D gene unclear. CDR1 and CDR2 (germline): DFQATT, SNEGSKA (reference sequence). This CDR3 is 12 amino acids long. V was shortened by 0 bases and J by 5 bases, with 7 bases between the two germline ends. Here the CDR3 reads CSAREIVTEAFF. Written as DNA, the CDR3 is TGCAGTGCTAGAGAGATAGTTACTGAAGCTTTCTTT.

At least ten counts were recorded for this clonotype. This rearrangement joins TRBV20-1 to TRBJ2-1; 7 bases match TRBD1. There are 14 residues in the CDR3. The germline V gene encodes CDR1 DFQATT and CDR2 SNEGSKA (reference sequence). V lost 6 bases, J lost 6 bases, and 11 bases stayed unmatched. As DNA, the CDR3 is TGCAGTGCGAATGACAGGGTCACTTCCAATGAGCAGTTCTTC. Encoded protein: CSANDRVTSNEQFF.

This clonotype was detected a few times. The chain links TRBV12-3 or TRBV12-4 to TRBJ1-2, with 9 bases aligning to TRBD1. The CDR3 extends over 17 amino acids. Unmatched junction bases numbered 16, after V lost 3 bases and J lost 8 bases. The CDR3 bases are TGTGCCAGCAGTTTGGCCTCCGGGACAGGGCACAACGTGGGCTACACCTTC. This sequence encodes CASSLASGTGHNVGYTF.

This clonotype was seen a handful of times. This chain uses TRBV7-9 with TRBJ1-5; D is unresolved. V was clipped by 1 base and J by 6 bases, with 10 bases between them. Germline CDR1 reads SEHNR; CDR2 reads FQNEAQ (reference sequence). The CDR3 totals 14 residues. Here the CDR3 DNA reads TGTGCCAGCAGCTTAGTAGGGATTAGTCAGCCCCAGCATTTT. This sequence encodes CASSLVGISQPQHF.

In regard to this clonotype: This may be a read error: a much more frequent sequence differs by one nucleotide. V is TRBV6-2 or TRBV6-3 and J is TRBJ2-1; a weak D match, TRBD2 (5 bases). V was trimmed by 11 bases and J by 6 bases, leaving 14 bases between them. This CDR3 contains 12 residues. CDR1 is MNHEY and CDR2 is SVGEGT in the germline V gene. CDR3: CAANWGVNEQFF. CDR3 DNA: TGTGCCGCAAACTGGGGAGTCAATGAGCAGTTCTTC.

At least ten counts were recorded for this clonotype. This chain links TRBV7-2 with TRBJ2-6; D unclear. This CDR3 comprises 14 residues. Germline values: CDR1 SGHTA, CDR2 FQGNSA. Trimming took off 5 bases at V and 0 bases at J, with 5 bases between the two ends. The CDR3 region is CASSIDSGANVLTF. In DNA form, the CDR3 reads TGTGCCAGCAGCATAGACTCTGGGGCCAACGTCCTGACTTTC.

This clonotype was detected many times. V and J are TRBV7-9 and TRBJ1-1; D might be TRBD1 (6 bases). Trimming pared 5 bases from V and 5 bases from J, leaving 18 bases between. The CDR3 is 15 residues long. Germline V lookup: CDR1 SEHNR, CDR2 FQNEAQ (reference sequence). The CDR3 is CASSPTTGGYTEAFF. Written as DNA, the CDR3 is TGTGCCAGCAGCCCTACGACGGGGGGCTATACTGAAGCTTTCTTT.

The V gene is TRBV5-6, the J gene TRBJ2-7; D remains ambiguous. The germline gives CDR1 SGHDT, CDR2 YYEEEE. Deletions cut 2 bases from V and 0 bases from J, with 9 bases between. The CDR3 has 14 residues. Here the CDR3 reads CASSFYTDSYEQYF. Written as DNA, the CDR3 is TGTGCCAGCAGCTTTTACACAGACTCCTACGAGCAGTACTTC.

This clonotype was detected many times. This chain links TRBV5-1 with TRBJ2-4; TRBD2 is a possible D gene (5 bases). The CDR3 is 13 residues long. Between the trimmed V and J ends, which lost 6 bases and 5 bases, there was a span of 12 bases. Germline V lookup: CDR1 SGHRS, CDR2 YFSETQ. CDR3 coding DNA: TGCGCCAGCAACTTCGGGATTCAAAACATTCAGTACTTC. It yields the protein CASNFGIQNIQYF.